This T cell receptor (beta chain) was documented in a study of early T cells in non-severe SARS-CoV-2 infection. TCRdb redid the calling of the 5' RACE reads with MiXCR, one entry per CDR3 protein. The sample yields under 45,000 distinct CDR3 sequences, roughly 7.9% seen once. V lost 0 bases, J lost 3 bases, and 15 bases lay in between. Germline CDR1 is MNHEY and CDR2 is SVGAGI. This CDR3 is 16 amino acids long. The receptor comes from an adult who was a healthcare worker with PCR-confirmed SARS-CoV-2 infection or an uninfected control (not recorded which). The sequencing used whole blood, collected at baseline. The chain recombines TRBV6-5 with TRBJ2-7; TRBD2 might be the D (5 bases). As DNA, the CDR3 is TGTGCCAGCAGTTACTCAGGAGAGGGAAGATTCTACGAGCAGTACTTC. Protein: CASSYSGEGRFYEQYF.